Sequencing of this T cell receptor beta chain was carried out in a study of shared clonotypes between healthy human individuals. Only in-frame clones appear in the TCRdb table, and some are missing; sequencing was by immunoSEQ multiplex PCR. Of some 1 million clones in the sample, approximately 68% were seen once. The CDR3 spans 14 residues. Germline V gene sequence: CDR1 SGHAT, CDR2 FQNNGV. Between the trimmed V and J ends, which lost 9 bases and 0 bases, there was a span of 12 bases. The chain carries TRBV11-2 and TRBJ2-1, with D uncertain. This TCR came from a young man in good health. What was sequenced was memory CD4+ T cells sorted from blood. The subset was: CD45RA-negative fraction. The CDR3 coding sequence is TGTGCCAGTCAACCGGGTAGCTCCTACAATGAGCAGTTCTTC. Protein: CASQPGSSYNEQFF.